What follows are 17 T cell receptor beta chains derived from one specimen sequenced in a study of technical replicates of blood from several donors. Assay used: immunoSEQ multiplex PCR; TCRdb lists only in-frame clones, some missing. The sample comprises more than 90,000 clones, around 96% of which are singletons, and 0.34% rests with the top ten. Specimen: T cells isolated from PBMCs. The receptor set was obtained from a human donor in good health.

The rearrangement links TRBV27 to TRBJ1-5, with D perhaps matching TRBD1 (5 bases). Trimming removed 6 bases at V and 2 bases at J, with 11 bases between. The CDR3 is made up of 14 amino acids. Germline V gene sequence: CDR1 MNHEY, CDR2 SMNVEV (reference sequence). CDR3 sequence: CASRVGGGNQPQHF. CDR3 in DNA: TGTGCCAGCAGGGTGGGAGGGGGCAATCAGCCCCAGCATTTT.

This chain connects TRBV6-6 to TRBJ2-7; D is perhaps TRBD2 (6 bases). Trimming stripped 4 bases from V and 9 bases from J, with 19 bases between. Germline values: CDR1 MNHNY, CDR2 SVGAGI (reference sequence). The CDR3 totals 14 residues. The DNA of the CDR3 is TGTGCCAGCAGTTTCCCCGGGACTGAAGTCGGGCAGTACTTC. Protein product: CASSFPGTEVGQYF.

The chain employs TRBV28 and TRBJ2-7; 8 nucleotides match TRBD1. Germline V gene sequence: CDR1 MDHEN, CDR2 SYDVKM. The CDR3 loop spans 15 amino acids. Germline trimming cut 2 bases from V and 2 bases from J; bases unmatched to any gene: 5. The CDR3 sequence: CASSLGQGAPYEQYF. The CDR3 DNA reads TGTGCCAGCAGTTTAGGGCAGGGGGCTCCCTACGAGCAGTACTTC.

The CDR3: CASSLWGGIGETQYF. The CDR3 DNA follows: TGTGCCAGCAGCTTGTGGGGAGGCATCGGGGAGACCCAGTACTTC. The V and J genes are TRBV5-6 and TRBJ2-5; D might be TRBD2 (6 bases). This CDR3 has 15 amino acids. The germline V gene has CDR1 SGHDT and CDR2 YYEEEE. V was clipped by 1 base and J by 5 bases, with 15 bases between them.

The chain employs TRBV28 and TRBJ2-1; no clear D gene. Trimming took 4 bases from V and 2 from J, leaving 3 bases between them. This CDR3 is 12 amino acids long. Germline-derived CDR1 and CDR2 are MDHEN and SYDVKM. CDR3 nucleotide sequence: TGTGCCAGCAGTTCCACCTACAATGAGCAGTTCTTC. It specifies CASSSTYNEQFF.

The chain is built from TRBV27 and TRBJ1-1, with no clear D. Trimming took 0 bases from V and 7 from J, leaving 12 bases between them. CDR3 size: 14 residues. The V gene's germline CDR1 is MNHEY and CDR2 SMNVEV (reference sequence). This CDR3 reads CASSLSERAYEAFF. Here the CDR3 DNA reads TGTGCCAGCAGTTTATCTGAGAGGGCCTATGAAGCTTTCTTT.

This chain connects TRBV9 to TRBJ2-5; 7 bases agree with TRBD2. The CDR3 totals 16 residues. CDR1 is SGDLS, CDR2 YYNGEE, per germline. Trimming cost V 0 bases and J 2 bases; bases outside gene matches: 7. The chain's CDR3 is CASSVDPGTTQETQYF. The CDR3 bases are TGTGCCAGCAGCGTAGACCCCGGGACTACACAAGAGACCCAGTACTTC.

The chain is built from TRBV5-8 and TRBJ2-1, with 11 bases identical to TRBD2. The trim removed 4 bases at V and 4 bases at J, leaving 4 bases unmatched. The CDR3 has 15 amino acids. Germline CDR1 is SGHTS and CDR2 is YDEGEE. The CDR3 DNA follows: TGTGCCAGCAGCCCGGGGACTAGCGGTTACAATGAGCAGTTCTTC. This encodes CASSPGTSGYNEQFF.

The chain links TRBV4-3 to TRBJ2-3, with a tentative D call TRBD1 (8 bases). This CDR3 has 17 amino acids. V was trimmed by 1 base and J by 3 bases, leaving 17 bases between them. Germline V gives CDR1 LGHNA, CDR2 YSLEER. CDR3 residues: CASSQVTGDYTTDTQYF. CDR3 sequence (DNA): TGCGCCAGCAGCCAAGTGACAGGGGACTATACAACAGATACGCAGTATTTT.

The chain combines TRBV4-1 with TRBJ2-7; maybe TRBD1 (5 bases). V was cut by 2 bases and J by 4 bases, with 12 bases left in between. The germline CDR1 and CDR2 sequences are MGHRA and YSYEKL. This CDR3 is built from 14 residues. The CDR3 region is CASSQKVGAYEQYF. CDR3 in DNA: TGCGCCAGCAGCCAAAAGGTTGGGGCGTACGAGCAGTACTTC.

The V and J genes are TRBV6-1 and TRBJ1-4; possibly TRBD1 for D (5 bases). Trimming cost V 2 bases and J 8 bases, with 18 bases left between them. This CDR3 is 16 amino acids long. Germline CDR1 and CDR2: MNHNS and SASEGT. For the CDR3, the DNA is TGTGCCAGCAGTGAAATGCAGGGCGGGGGTCGGGAAAAACTGTTTTTT. Amino acids: CASSEMQGGGREKLFF.

V and J are TRBV27 and TRBJ2-7, with TRBD1 identical over 7 bases. The CDR3 has 14 amino acids. V gave up 6 bases and J gave up 5 bases; unmatched junction bases: 10. Germline CDR1 MNHEY, CDR2 SMNVEV (reference sequence). The CDR3 DNA reads TGTGCCAGCAGCCTCGACAGGGAGTACCACGAGCAGTACTTC. Protein product: CASSLDREYHEQYF.

V is TRBV6-6 and J is TRBJ1-1; D unresolved. The CDR3 length is 12 residues. V lost 6 bases and J lost 8, with 13 bases in between. Germline CDR1 and CDR2: MNHNY and SVGAGI (reference sequence). This chain's CDR3 is CASSPPVSEAFF. DNA of the CDR3: TGTGCCAGCAGCCCGCCGGTTTCGGAAGCTTTCTTT.

V is TRBV21-1 and J is TRBJ1-3. TRBV21-1 is a recognized pseudogene. The CDR3 covers 15 residues. CDR3 sequence (DNA): TGTGCCAGCAGCAAAGAATCCGGCTCTGGAAACACCATATATTTT. This translates into CASSKESGSGNTIYF.

The chain joins TRBV14 to TRBJ1-1; 7 bases are a match to TRBD1. V lost 4 bases, J lost 3 bases, and 2 bases stayed unmatched. This CDR3 has 13 residues. CDR1 and CDR2 (germline): SGHDN, FVKESK. In nucleotides, the CDR3 is TGTGCCAGCAGCCGACAGGGTTACACTGAAGCTTTCTTT. It specifies CASSRQGYTEAFF.

The J gene is TRBJ2-7, the V gene TRBV18, with TRBD1 matching 10 bases. The germline V gene has CDR1 KGHSH and CDR2 LQKENI. CDR3 length equals 15 residues. V gave up 4 bases and J gave up 3 bases; unmatched junction bases: 6. The CDR3 protein is CASSHGTGVVYEQYF. DNA of the CDR3: TGTGCCAGCTCACATGGGACAGGGGTTGTCTACGAGCAGTACTTC.

The chain couples TRBV6-1 to TRBJ1-3; 7 bases map to TRBD1. The CDR3 is made up of 15 amino acids. J lost 2 bases, V lost 9 bases, and 10 bases had no gene match. The germline gives CDR1 MNHNS, CDR2 SASEGT. The CDR3 sequence: CASNWRGQAGNTIYF. CDR3 DNA: TGTGCCAGTAATTGGAGGGGGCAGGCTGGAAACACCATATATTTT.